This is a list of T cell receptor beta chains from one sample in a study of shared T cell receptors in the human thymus. The repertoire was sequenced with immunoSEQ multiplex PCR; TCRdb's copy has only in-frame clones and lacks some. This table holds approximately 490,000 clones, around 78% found once. This sample was shared with a second study, whose subject was human thymus T cells.

Sequencing used thymocytes. These receptors were collected from a boy younger than two with a congenital heart defect. CDR3s include the opening cysteine and the closing phenylalanine or tryptophan. The D gene is left open where the match is weak. Part of the rows lack a size; the others show once, few, many or a class for expanded clones.

D gene,clone size,J gene,V gene,CDR3 protein,CDR3 DNA
TRBD1,few,TRBJ2-5,TRBV2,CASSETGVQETQYF,TGTGCCAGCAGTGAGACAGGGGTTCAAGAGACCCAGTACTTC
.,once,TRBJ1-3,TRBV25-1,CASSRGTAHSGNTIYF,TGTGCCAGCAGCCGCGGGACGGCACACTCTGGAAACACCATATATTTT
TRBD2,.,TRBJ2-7,TRBV7-6,CASSLGSSGSIYEQYF,TGTGCCAGCAGCTTAGGTAGTAGCGGGTCGATCTACGAGCAGTACTTC
.,.,TRBJ1-2,TRBV5-5,CASGGSYGYTF,TGTGCCAGCGGGGGGAGCTATGGCTACACCTTC
TRBD2,few,TRBJ2-7,TRBV2,CASSEAMAGLGIYEQYF,TGTGCCAGCAGTGAAGCGATGGCCGGACTAGGTATTTACGAGCAGTACTTC
TRBD2,.,TRBJ2-1,TRBV27,CASSLGTSGSNEQFF,TGTGCCAGCAGTTTAGGGACTAGCGGGAGCAATGAGCAGTTCTTC
TRBD2,.,TRBJ2-7,TRBV5-6,CASSLEQASGECEQYF,TGTGCCAGCAGCTTGGAACAGGCTAGCGGGGAATGCGAGCAGTACTTC
.,.,TRBJ2-5,TRBV14,CASSQSHRDGETQYF,TGTGCCAGCAGCCAATCTCACAGGGATGGAGAGACCCAGTACTTC
.,.,TRBJ2-3,TRBV5-4,CATARHPGTPSTDTQYF,TGTGCCACCGCCCGGCATCCCGGGACACCTAGCACAGATACGCAGTATTTT
TRBD1,.,TRBJ2-7,TRBV19,CASSIGQGAYEQYF,TGTGCCAGTAGTATAGGACAGGGGGCTTACGAGCAGTACTTC
.,.,TRBJ1-5,TRBV28,CASSLLLQSASFGRNQPQHF,TGTGCCAGCAGTTTATTATTACAGTCCGCCAGCTTTGGTCGCAATCAGCCCCAGCATTTT